The clone carrying this T cell receptor beta chain was observed many times. Its target is unknown. The sample is drawn from a study of identical twins. Whole-study results and caveats: The study found excess low generation probability among twin-shared out-of-frame alpha sequences. One should note that invariant MAIT and iNKT cells could partly confound zero-insertion analyses. Clonotypes of the beta chain that were abundant in cord blood carried fewer insertions (memory repertoires showed none).

All donors were healthy, and all were Caucasian. Losses at the gene ends were 3 bases for V and 4 bases for J; bases not matched to a gene: 3. This CDR3 has 14 residues. TCRdb independently ran MiXCR on the 5' RACE reads; one entry per CDR3 protein. The table records some 570,000 distinct CDR3 sequences, 20% to 25% of them present only once. This sample also belongs to another study, concerning yellow fever vaccine responses in identical twins.

The sequenced sample was CD4+ T cells sorted from blood. The sequence came from a woman younger than 35 in good health. This sequence joins TRBV12-3 or TRBV12-4 and TRBJ1-3, with TRBD1 identical over 7 bases. CDR3 DNA sequence: TGTGCCAGCAGTTTTTCGGGACAGGGAAACACCATATATTTT. Protein sequence: CASSFSGQGNTIYF.